The present entry profiles one T cell receptor (beta chain) with its context. Its antigen is not identified. The repertoire was sequenced with immunoSEQ multiplex PCR; TCRdb's copy has only in-frame clones and lacks some. The table includes 85,000 to 100,000 clones, 80% to 90% detected once. As to time point: baseline, week 1 (first vaccination visit). As to treatment: pre-vaccination baseline after standard-of-care therapy. The data were obtained in a study of a mutant IDH1 vaccine in newly diagnosed glioma. Background on the study: Patients previously underwent radiotherapy, temozolomide, or both, and most underwent both. Study-wide points: Immune responses induced by vaccination arose in approximately 93% of the patients.

Germline V gives CDR1 MNHEY, CDR2 SMNVEV (reference sequence). V lost 6 bases to trimming and J lost 6 bases; unmatched junction nucleotides: 9. This CDR3 contains 16 residues. The TCR originated in a woman in her 50s with glioma. This specimen consisted of PBMCs, obtained from a glioma patient treated with radiotherapy, temozolomide or both. The chain carries TRBV27 and TRBJ1-3, with 12 bases fitting TRBD1. The DNA of the CDR3 is TGTGCCAGCAGGCCTCTCCCGGGACAGGGGGCAAACACCATATATTTT. Encoded protein: CASRPLPGQGANTIYF.